One sample yielded the 31 T cell receptor beta chains listed below, sequenced in a study of blood T cells in healthy people across ages. The authors ran a second PCR of about 7 to 11 cycles using a sample-barcoded 5' primer and a J-beta primer mix. TCRdb re-derived calls from the 5' RACE reads in MiXCR, one entry per CDR3 protein. This table has 1 million or so distinct CDR3 sequences, approximately 25% appearing once. In addition, the sample was reused for a study of T cells of mothers and their children.

Specimen: blood. All receptors come from a girl aged 2-10 years in good health.

This clonotype has only a few counts. The chain combines TRBV29-1 with TRBJ2-1, with 10 bases that match TRBD2. The closer fit of TRBJ2-5 to the DNA end suggests the J call may be wrong. Per germline, CDR1 SQVTM and CDR2 ANQGSEA. The length of the CDR3 is 16 residues. Here the CDR3 DNA reads TGCAGCGCCAACCCGTCAAGCGGGGGGGAATTAGAGACCCAGTACTTC. Encoded protein: CSANPSSGGELETQYF.

The rearrangement joins TRBV4-1 to TRBJ1-3, with 10 bases that match TRBD1. Germline loops: CDR1 MGHRA, CDR2 YSYEKL. There are 16 residues in the CDR3. Trimming at V came to 1 base and at J to 3 bases, leaving 3 bases not matched to a gene. CDR3 loop: CASSQVGTGVGNTIYF. The CDR3 DNA reads as TGCGCCAGCAGCCAAGTAGGGACAGGGGTTGGAAACACCATATATTTT.

There are a few counts of this clonotype. This chain links TRBV20-1 with TRBJ2-5; D not certain. The CDR3 sequence is 13 residues long. Per germline, CDR1 DFQATT and CDR2 SNEGSKA (reference sequence). V was cut by 2 bases and J by 5 bases, with 12 bases left in between. The CDR3 here is CSARPPESETQYF. Here the CDR3 DNA reads TGCAGTGCTAGACCACCCGAGAGCGAGACCCAGTACTTC.

This clonotype was counted only a few times. This chain uses TRBV9 with TRBJ2-3; TRBD2 aligns across 10 bases. The CDR3 runs 17 residues. The J segment lost 2 bases and the V segment lost 3 bases, leaving 9 bases of the junction unmatched. Germline V gene data show CDR1 as SGDLS and CDR2 as YYNGEE. CDR3 sequence: CASSEQIAGGHTDTQYF. In DNA, the CDR3 is TGTGCCAGCAGCGAACAAATAGCGGGGGGACACACAGATACGCAGTATTTT. Based on the CDR3 plus reference TRBV9 and TRBJ2-3, the full variable domain is DSGVTQTPKHLITATGQRVTLRCSPRSGDLSVYWYQQSLDQGLQFLIQYYNGEERAKGNILERFSAQQFPDLHSELNLSSLELGDSALYFCASSEQIAGGHTDTQYFGPGTRLTVL.

The J gene is TRBJ1-1, the V gene TRBV28; perhaps TRBD1 as D (5 bases). The CDR3 totals 13 residues. Trimming stripped 4 bases from V and 7 bases from J, with 13 bases between. Germline V lookup: CDR1 MDHEN, CDR2 SYDVKM. The CDR3 is CASSSEETDEAFF. The CDR3 DNA reads as TGTGCCAGCAGTTCCGAGGAGACAGATGAAGCTTTCTTT.

This clonotype was seen just once. The gene calls are TRBV24-1 and TRBJ1-4; tentative D call: TRBD1 (5 bases). V was shortened by 4 bases and J by 4 bases, with 12 bases between the two germline ends. CDR1 KGHDR and CDR2 SFDVKD come from the germline V gene. The CDR3 extends over 15 amino acids. The CDR3 loop is CATSEPDGHNEKLFF. For the CDR3, the DNA is TGTGCCACCAGTGAACCAGACGGACATAATGAAAAACTGTTTTTT.

This clonotype was observed a few times. The chain is built from TRBV15 and TRBJ2-5, with D perhaps matching TRBD2 (6 bases). The J call may be faulty, since TRBJ2-7 better matches the DNA end. This CDR3 has 14 residues. The germline V gene encodes CDR1 LNHNV and CDR2 YYDKDF (reference sequence). The CDR3 DNA reads as TGTGCCACCAGTCCTGACCGGGACTTTAACGAGCAGTACTTC. The encoded protein is CATSPDRDFNEQYF.

V usage is TRBV19 and J usage is TRBJ2-3; D possibly corresponds to TRBD2 (6 bases). The germline V gene encodes CDR1 LNHDA and CDR2 SQIVND (reference sequence). V was trimmed by 6 bases and J by 4 bases, leaving 14 bases between them. The CDR3 runs 14 residues. CDR3 loop: CASSLPGLADTQYF. The DNA for the CDR3 is TGTGCCAGTAGCCTCCCGGGACTTGCAGATACGCAGTATTTT.

This clonotype was counted a few times. The V gene is TRBV5-1, the J gene TRBJ2-2; D ambiguous. Trimming shortened V by 0 bases and J by 4 bases, and 7 bases separated the two germline ends. This CDR3 region has 14 residues. Germline values: CDR1 SGHRS, CDR2 YFSETQ. The CDR3 DNA sequence: TGCGCCAGCAGCTTGGACAGCGCCACCGGGGAGCTGTTTTTT. Translated: CASSLDSATGELFF.

This clonotype was found a few times. This rearrangement joins TRBV18 to TRBJ2-5; 9 nucleotides match TRBD2. The J call may be mistaken, given a closer DNA end match to TRBJ2-1. The CDR3 loop spans 15 amino acids. From germline, CDR1 is KGHSH and CDR2 LQKENI. The CDR3 here is CASSRPGLAINEQFF. CDR3 coding DNA: TGTGCCAGCTCACGACCGGGACTAGCTATAAATGAGCAGTTCTTC.

CDR3 bases: TGTGCCAGCACCCCCATAGCGGGACTCACAGATACGCAGTATTTT. Translated, it gives CASTPIAGLTDTQYF. This sequence joins TRBV28 and TRBJ2-3, with 8 bases that match TRBD2. CDR1 MDHEN and CDR2 SYDVKM come from the germline V gene. V lost 7 bases to trimming and J lost 2 bases; unmatched junction nucleotides: 8. The CDR3 runs to 15 residues.

This clonotype showed up just a few times. This sequence joins TRBV20-1 and TRBJ2-1, with TRBD2 matching 13 bases. The germline gives CDR1 DFQATT, CDR2 SNEGSKA (reference sequence). Germline trimming cut 0 bases from V and 3 bases from J; bases unmatched to any gene: 8. This CDR3 comprises 18 residues. The CDR3 DNA follows: TGCAGTGCTAGAGACGGACTAGCGGGGGACCCGCACTACAATGAGCAGTTCTTC. Translating it yields CSARDGLAGDPHYNEQFF.

V and J are TRBV28 and TRBJ2-1; tentative D call: TRBD1 (5 bases). CDR1 is MDHEN and CDR2 is SYDVKM in the germline V gene. The germline V and J ends were trimmed by 7 bases and 0 bases, with 13 bases remaining between them. The CDR3 has 15 residues. The CDR3 is CASTWGESSYNEQFF. The CDR3 nucleotides are TGTGCCAGCACCTGGGGCGAAAGCTCCTACAATGAGCAGTTCTTC.

In its sample, this clonotype was seen a few times. V gene TRBV5-1 combines with J gene TRBJ2-3, with D hard to call. The CDR3 contains 13 residues. Germline loops: CDR1 SGHRS, CDR2 YFSETQ. V gave up 4 bases and J gave up 9 bases, with 15 bases separating them. In nucleotides, the CDR3 is TGCGCCAGCAGCCCGGGTCCGGATGAGACGCAGTATTTT. This translates into CASSPGPDETQYF.

This clonotype occurred a few times. The rearrangement joins TRBV12-3 or TRBV12-4 to TRBJ2-3; 8 nucleotides align to TRBD2. This CDR3 has 15 residues. The V segment lost 6 bases and the J segment 6 bases; nucleotides outside the gene matches: 11. The DNA for the CDR3 is TGTGCCAGCAGAGCTTTGCGGGAGGTAGGGGATACGCAGTATTTT. Residues: CASRALREVGDTQYF.

This clonotype was detected many times. The chain combines TRBV7-9 with TRBJ2-3; 7 bases are shared with TRBD1. V lost 3 bases, J lost 0 bases, and 3 bases stayed unmatched. Germline V gene data show CDR1 as SEHNR and CDR2 as FQNEAQ (reference sequence). The CDR3 consists of 15 residues. CDR3 sequence: CASSFSRGSTDTQYF. Written as DNA, the CDR3 is TGTGCCAGCAGCTTTTCCAGGGGGAGCACAGATACGCAGTATTTT.

This clonotype was found a few times. The rearrangement uses TRBV25-1 and TRBJ1-4; TRBD1 is a possible D gene (5 bases). CDR1 is MGHDK, CDR2 SYGVNS, per germline. CDR3 length: 14 residues. Trimming cost V 6 bases and J 3 bases, with 11 bases left between them. The CDR3 spells CASRPGLANEKLFF. CDR3 sequence (DNA): TGTGCCAGCAGGCCAGGGTTAGCTAATGAAAAACTGTTTTTT.

This clonotype was seen only a few times. CDR3 in amino acids: CASTWGAEAFF. The CDR3, as DNA: TGTGCCAGCACCTGGGGGGCTGAAGCTTTCTTT. The V call is TRBV28, the J call TRBJ1-1, with a tentative D call TRBD1 (5 bases). Looked up from germline, CDR1 is MDHEN and CDR2 is SYDVKM. V shed 7 bases and J shed 6 bases, with 9 bases lying between them. The CDR3 contains 11 residues.

This clonotype has just a few counts. The V call is TRBV5-6, the J call TRBJ2-7; 8 nucleotides match TRBD1. The CDR3 is made up of 15 amino acids. Trimming took 0 bases from V and 0 from J; bases not matched to a gene: 2. Germline loops: CDR1 SGHDT, CDR2 YYEEEE. This CDR3 reads CASSLAGQASYEQYF. The CDR3 coding sequence is TGTGCCAGCAGCTTGGCGGGACAGGCCTCCTACGAGCAGTACTTC.

This clonotype was counted between two and nine times. V usage is TRBV7-9 and J usage is TRBJ2-5; 8 bases align to TRBD2. This CDR3 has 15 amino acids. The junction had 6 bases not matched to a gene; V was cut back by 1 base and J by 5 bases. Germline V lookup: CDR1 SEHNR, CDR2 FQNEAQ (reference sequence). CDR3 sequence (DNA): TGTGCCAGCAGCTTAGGGACTAGCTACTCGGAGACCCAGTACTTC. Its protein is CASSLGTSYSETQYF.

V usage is TRBV20-1 and J usage is TRBJ2-5; 10 positions agree with TRBD1. J lost 4 bases, V lost 7 bases, and 9 bases had no gene match. This CDR3 contains 14 residues. The germline CDR1 and CDR2 sequences are DFQATT and SNEGSKA (reference sequence). DNA for the CDR3: TGCAGTGGGGAGGACAGGGGGATCGGAGAGACCCAGTACTTC. Its translation: CSGEDRGIGETQYF.

For this clonotype: An end of the junction does not agree with germline; a read error may underlie this. The V call is TRBV7-7, the J call TRBJ2-5; D not resolved. The CDR3 length is 13 residues. The germline V gene has CDR1 SSHAT and CDR2 FNYEAQ (reference sequence). Written as DNA, the CDR3 is TGTGCTAGCAGCCCCTTCCGACAAGAGACCCAGTACTTC. Translation gives CASSPFRQETQYF.

The chain uses TRBV29-1 and TRBJ1-1, with D tentatively TRBD1 (5 bases). There are 13 residues in the CDR3. Trimming took off 5 bases at V and 2 bases at J, with 12 bases between the two ends. The germline V gene encodes CDR1 SQVTM and CDR2 ANQGSEA. The CDR3 DNA reads as TGCAGCGTTAGGGGAATCTTAAACACTGAAGCTTTCTTT. Translated, it gives CSVRGILNTEAFF. The full variable domain, with the rest looked up from reference TRBV29-1 and TRBJ1-1, is SAVISQKPSRDICQRGTSLTIQCQVDSQVTMMFWYRQQPGQSLTLIATANQGSEATYESGFVIDKFPISRPNLTFSTLTVSNMSPEDSSIYLCSVRGILNTEAFFGQGTRLTVV.

This clonotype was observed a handful of times. The V call is TRBV27, the J call TRBJ1-2, with TRBD1 as a possible D gene (5 bases). Trimming pared 2 bases from V and 0 bases from J, leaving 7 bases between. The CDR3 is made up of 14 amino acids. Germline lookup yields CDR1 MNHEY and CDR2 SMNVEV (reference sequence). The CDR3 region has the DNA TGTGCCAGCAGTTTAAGGGGATCTAACTATGGCTACACCTTC. Its protein product is CASSLRGSNYGYTF.

This clonotype has a handful of counts. The genes are TRBV7-8 and TRBJ2-5; possibly TRBD2 for D (5 bases). Per germline, CDR1 SGHVS and CDR2 FQNEAQ. Trimming took off 0 bases at V and 3 bases at J, with 20 bases between the two ends. The CDR3 totals 18 residues. The CDR3 sequence: CASSLALGKDLGEETQYF. The DNA of the CDR3 is TGTGCCAGCAGCTTAGCGCTCGGAAAGGACTTAGGAGAAGAGACCCAGTACTTC.

The sample holds a few counts of this clonotype. V and J are TRBV19 and TRBJ1-1, with 8 positions matching TRBD1. The germline gives CDR1 LNHDA, CDR2 SQIVND (reference sequence). The CDR3 is 14 amino acids. Trimming cost V 5 bases and J 5 bases; bases outside gene matches: 7. The CDR3 region has the DNA TGTGCCAGTAGTCAGGCAGGGGGCTATACTGAAGCTTTCTTT. As protein: CASSQAGGYTEAFF.

The chain combines TRBV4-1 with TRBJ2-3; D remains unclear. The CDR3 contains 16 residues. Germline CDR1 reads MGHRA; CDR2 reads YSYEKL. Trimming left V 0 bases short and J 0 bases short, with 10 bases between. The CDR3 nucleotides are TGCGCCAGCAGCCAAGACCAAGCCCTCAGCACAGATACGCAGTATTTT. It encodes CASSQDQALSTDTQYF.

The chain is built from TRBV7-6 and TRBJ1-4; TRBD1 is a possible D gene (5 bases). V dropped 6 bases and J dropped 5 bases, with 10 bases sitting between them. The CDR3 is 13 residues long. In germline, CDR1 is SGHVS, CDR2 FNYEAQ. The CDR3 loop is CASSTRQNEKLFF. CDR3 sequence (DNA): TGTGCCAGCAGTACCAGACAGAATGAAAAACTGTTTTTT.

This chain joins TRBV10-3 and TRBJ2-1; 8 nucleotides align to TRBD1. Germline V gives CDR1 ENHRY, CDR2 SYGVKD. The ends lost 8 bases at V and 4 bases at J; junction bases unmatched: 13. The CDR3 runs 16 residues. CDR3 DNA sequence: TGTGCCATCGGGTCGGTGACAGGGGATATTTACAATGAGCAGTTCTTC. Encoded protein: CAIGSVTGDIYNEQFF.

This rearrangement joins TRBV29-1 to TRBJ1-3; 9 bases agree with TRBD1. V was clipped by 6 bases and J by 1 base; unmatched bases: 13. This CDR3 is 17 amino acids long. Germline-derived CDR1 and CDR2 are SQVTM and ANQGSEA. As DNA, the CDR3 is TGCAGCGTCTCCGCACAGGGGGCTAAAGGATCTGGAAACACCATATATTTT. This gives the protein CSVSAQGAKGSGNTIYF.

This clonotype turned up a few times. This chain uses TRBV12-3 or TRBV12-4 with TRBJ2-7, with 10 positions matching TRBD2. The V segment lost 3 bases and the J segment 5 bases; nucleotides outside the gene matches: 7. The CDR3 covers 15 residues. The CDR3 DNA reads as TGTGCCAGCAGTTTTCCCACTAGCGGGAATAACGAGCAGTACTTC. Encoded protein: CASSFPTSGNNEQYF.